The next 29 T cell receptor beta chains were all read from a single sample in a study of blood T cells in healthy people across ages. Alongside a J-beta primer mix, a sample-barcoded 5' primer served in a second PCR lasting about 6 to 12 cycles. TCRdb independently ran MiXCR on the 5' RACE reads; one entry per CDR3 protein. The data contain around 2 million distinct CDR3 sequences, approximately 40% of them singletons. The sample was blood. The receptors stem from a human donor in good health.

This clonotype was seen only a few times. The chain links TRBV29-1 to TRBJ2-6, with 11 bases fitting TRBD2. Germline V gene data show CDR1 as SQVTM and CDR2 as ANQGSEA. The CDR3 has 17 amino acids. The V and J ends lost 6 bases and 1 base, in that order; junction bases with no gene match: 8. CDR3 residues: CSVQLAGGFSGANVLTF. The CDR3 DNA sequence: TGCAGCGTGCAGCTAGCGGGGGGATTTTCTGGGGCCAACGTCCTGACTTTC.

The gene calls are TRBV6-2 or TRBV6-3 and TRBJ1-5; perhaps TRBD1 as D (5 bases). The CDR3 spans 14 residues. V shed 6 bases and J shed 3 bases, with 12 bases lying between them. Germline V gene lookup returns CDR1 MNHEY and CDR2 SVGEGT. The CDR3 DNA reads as TGTGCCAGCAGCTCGGGACCGATCAATCAGCCCCAGCATTTT. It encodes CASSSGPINQPQHF.

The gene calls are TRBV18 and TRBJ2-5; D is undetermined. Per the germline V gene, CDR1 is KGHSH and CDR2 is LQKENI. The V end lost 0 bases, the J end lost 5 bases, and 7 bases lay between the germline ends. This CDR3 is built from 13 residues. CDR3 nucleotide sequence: TGTGCCAGCTCACCACCGAATCGGGAGACCCAGTACTTC. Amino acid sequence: CASSPPNRETQYF.

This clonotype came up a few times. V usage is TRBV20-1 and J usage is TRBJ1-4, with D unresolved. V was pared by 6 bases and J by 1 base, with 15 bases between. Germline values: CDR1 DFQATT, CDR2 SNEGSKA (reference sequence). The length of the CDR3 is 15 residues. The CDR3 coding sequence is TGCAGTGCCCAGTCACCGGGCCAAACTAATGAAAAACTGTTTTTT. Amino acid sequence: CSAQSPGQTNEKLFF.

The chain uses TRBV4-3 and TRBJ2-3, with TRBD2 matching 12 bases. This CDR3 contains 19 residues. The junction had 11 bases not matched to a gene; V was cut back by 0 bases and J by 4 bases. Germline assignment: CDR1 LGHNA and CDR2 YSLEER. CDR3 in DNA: TGCGCCAGCAGCCAAGATCCCCCTAGCGGGGGGGCACAGGCAGATACGCAGTATTTT. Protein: CASSQDPPSGGAQADTQYF.

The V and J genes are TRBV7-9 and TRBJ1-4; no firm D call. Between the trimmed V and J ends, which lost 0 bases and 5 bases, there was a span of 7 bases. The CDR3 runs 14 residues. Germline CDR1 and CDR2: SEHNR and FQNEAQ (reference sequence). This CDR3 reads CASSLASQNEKLFF. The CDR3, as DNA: TGTGCCAGCAGCTTAGCGTCACAGAATGAAAAACTGTTTTTT.

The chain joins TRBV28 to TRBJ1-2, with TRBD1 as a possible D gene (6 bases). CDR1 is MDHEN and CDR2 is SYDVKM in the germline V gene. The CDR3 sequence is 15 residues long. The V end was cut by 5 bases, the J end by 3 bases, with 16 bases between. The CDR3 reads CASSARIGGDYGYTF. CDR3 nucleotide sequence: TGTGCCAGCAGTGCCCGGATAGGGGGGGACTATGGCTACACCTTC.

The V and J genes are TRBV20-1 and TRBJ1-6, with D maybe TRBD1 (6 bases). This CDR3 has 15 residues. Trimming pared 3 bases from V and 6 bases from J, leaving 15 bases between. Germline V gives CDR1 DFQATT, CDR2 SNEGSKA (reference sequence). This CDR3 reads CSARQWGGANSPLHF. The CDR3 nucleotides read TGCAGTGCTAGGCAATGGGGGGGGGCTAATTCACCCCTCCACTTT.

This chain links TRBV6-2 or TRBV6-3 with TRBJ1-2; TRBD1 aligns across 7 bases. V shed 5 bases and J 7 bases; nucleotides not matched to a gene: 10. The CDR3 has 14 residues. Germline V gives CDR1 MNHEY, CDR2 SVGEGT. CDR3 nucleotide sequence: TGTGCCAGCAGTCACGGGGCGACAGGGTTTGGCTACACCTTC. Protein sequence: CASSHGATGFGYTF.

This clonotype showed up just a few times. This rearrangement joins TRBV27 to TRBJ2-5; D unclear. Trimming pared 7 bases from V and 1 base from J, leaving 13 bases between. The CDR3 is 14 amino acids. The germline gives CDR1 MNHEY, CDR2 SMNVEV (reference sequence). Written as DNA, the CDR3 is TGTGCCAGCAACAATTCGCAGGCCCAAGAGACCCAGTACTTC. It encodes CASNNSQAQETQYF.

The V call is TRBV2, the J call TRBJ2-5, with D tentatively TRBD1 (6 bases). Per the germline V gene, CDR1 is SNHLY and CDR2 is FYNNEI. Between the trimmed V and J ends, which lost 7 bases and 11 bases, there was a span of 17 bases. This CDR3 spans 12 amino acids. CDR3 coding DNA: TGTGCCAGCAAGGGGGATCCCAATGAGCAGTACTTC. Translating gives CASKGDPNEQYF.

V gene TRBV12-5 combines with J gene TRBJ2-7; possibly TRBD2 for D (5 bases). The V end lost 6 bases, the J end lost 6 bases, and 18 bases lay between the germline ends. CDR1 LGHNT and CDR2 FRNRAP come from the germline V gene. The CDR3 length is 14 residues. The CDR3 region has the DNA TGTGCTAGTGGCGAGGACTCCACTTACGGCGAGCAGTACTTC. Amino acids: CASGEDSTYGEQYF. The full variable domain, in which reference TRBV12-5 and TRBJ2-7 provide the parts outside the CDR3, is DARVTQTPRHKVTEMGQEVTMRCQPILGHNTVFWYRQTMMQGLELLAYFRNRAPLDDSGMPKDRFSAEMPDATLATLKIQPSEPRDSAVYFCASGEDSTYGEQYFGPGTRLTVT.

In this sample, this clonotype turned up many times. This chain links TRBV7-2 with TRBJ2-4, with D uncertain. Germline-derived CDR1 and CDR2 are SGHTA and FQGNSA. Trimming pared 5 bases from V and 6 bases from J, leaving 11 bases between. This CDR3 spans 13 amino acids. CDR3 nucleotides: TGTGCCAGCAGCCCTGAGTCGGGAAACATTCAGTACTTC. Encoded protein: CASSPESGNIQYF.

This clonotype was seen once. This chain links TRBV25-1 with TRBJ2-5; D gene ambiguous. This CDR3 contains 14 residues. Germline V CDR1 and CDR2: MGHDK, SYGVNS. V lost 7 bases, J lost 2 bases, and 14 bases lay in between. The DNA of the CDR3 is TGTGCCAGCACCCGAGTTGAGGAACAAGAGACCCAGTACTTC. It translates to CASTRVEEQETQYF.

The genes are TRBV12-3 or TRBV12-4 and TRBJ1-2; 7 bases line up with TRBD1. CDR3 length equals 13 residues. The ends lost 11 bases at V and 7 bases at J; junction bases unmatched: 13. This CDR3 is CAGTLDRVGGYTF. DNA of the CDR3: TGTGCCGGCACCCTCGACAGGGTCGGTGGCTACACCTTC.

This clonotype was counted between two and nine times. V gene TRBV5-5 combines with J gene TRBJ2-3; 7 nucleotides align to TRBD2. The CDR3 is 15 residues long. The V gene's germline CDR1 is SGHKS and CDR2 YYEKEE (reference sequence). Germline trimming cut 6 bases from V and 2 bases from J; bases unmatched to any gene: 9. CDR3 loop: CASTRDYLLTDTQYF. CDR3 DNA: TGTGCCAGCACCCGGGACTATCTTCTCACAGATACGCAGTATTTT.

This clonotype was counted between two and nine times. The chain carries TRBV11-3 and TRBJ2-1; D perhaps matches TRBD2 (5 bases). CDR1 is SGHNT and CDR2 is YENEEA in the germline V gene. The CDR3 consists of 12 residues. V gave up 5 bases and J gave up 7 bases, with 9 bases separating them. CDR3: CASSPGENEQFF. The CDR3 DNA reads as TGTGCCAGCAGCCCCGGGGAAAATGAGCAGTTCTTC. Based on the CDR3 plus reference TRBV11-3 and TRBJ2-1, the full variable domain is EAGVVQSPRYKIIEKKQPVAFWCNPISGHNTLYWYLQNLGQGPELLIRYENEEAVDDSQLPKDRFSAERLKGVDSTLKIQPAELGDSAVYLCASSPGENEQFFGPGTRLTVL.

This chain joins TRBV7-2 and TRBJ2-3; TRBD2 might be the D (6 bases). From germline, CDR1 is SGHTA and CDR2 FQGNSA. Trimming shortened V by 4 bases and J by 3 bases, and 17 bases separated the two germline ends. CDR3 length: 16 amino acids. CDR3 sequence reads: CASSSLRGSRTDTQYF. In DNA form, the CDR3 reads TGTGCCAGCAGCTCTCTACGGGGGAGCAGAACAGATACGCAGTATTTT. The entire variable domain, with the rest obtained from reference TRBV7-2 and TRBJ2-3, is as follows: GAGVSQSPSNKVTEKGKDVELRCDPISGHTALYWYRQSLGQGLEFLIYFQGNSAPDKSGLPSDRFSAERTGGSVSTLTIQRTQQEDSAVYLCASSSLRGSRTDTQYFGPGTRLTVL.

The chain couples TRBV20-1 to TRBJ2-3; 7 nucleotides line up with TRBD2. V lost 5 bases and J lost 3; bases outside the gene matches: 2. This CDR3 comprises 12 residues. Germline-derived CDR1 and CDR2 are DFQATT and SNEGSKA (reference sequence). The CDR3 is CSAGLETDTQYF. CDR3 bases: TGCAGTGCTGGACTAGAAACAGATACGCAGTATTTT.

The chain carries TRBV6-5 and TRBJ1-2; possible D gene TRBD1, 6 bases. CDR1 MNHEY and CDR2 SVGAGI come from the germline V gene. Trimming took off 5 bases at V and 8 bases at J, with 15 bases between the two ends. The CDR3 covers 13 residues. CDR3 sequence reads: CASSPPGVSGYTF. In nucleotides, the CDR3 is TGTGCCAGCAGTCCCCCAGGGGTCTCGGGCTACACCTTC.

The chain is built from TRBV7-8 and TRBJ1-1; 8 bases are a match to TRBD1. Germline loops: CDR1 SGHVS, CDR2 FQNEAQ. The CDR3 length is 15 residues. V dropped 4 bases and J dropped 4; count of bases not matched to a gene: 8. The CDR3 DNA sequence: TGTGCCAGCAGCTCCGTCACAGGGGGGGCCACTGAAGCTTTCTTT. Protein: CASSSVTGGATEAFF.

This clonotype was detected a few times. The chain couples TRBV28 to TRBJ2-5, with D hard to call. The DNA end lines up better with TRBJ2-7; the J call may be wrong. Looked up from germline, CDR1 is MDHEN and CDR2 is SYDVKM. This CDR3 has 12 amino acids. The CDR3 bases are TGTGCCAGCAGTTTTATCGTACGCGAGCAGTACTTC. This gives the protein CASSFIVREQYF.

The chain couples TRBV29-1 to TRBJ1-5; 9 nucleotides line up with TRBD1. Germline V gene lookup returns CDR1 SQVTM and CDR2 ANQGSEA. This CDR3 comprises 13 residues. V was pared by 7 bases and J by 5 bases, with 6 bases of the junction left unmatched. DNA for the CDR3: TGCAGCGCCGTGACAGGGGGGGATCAGCCCCAGCATTTT. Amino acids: CSAVTGGDQPQHF.

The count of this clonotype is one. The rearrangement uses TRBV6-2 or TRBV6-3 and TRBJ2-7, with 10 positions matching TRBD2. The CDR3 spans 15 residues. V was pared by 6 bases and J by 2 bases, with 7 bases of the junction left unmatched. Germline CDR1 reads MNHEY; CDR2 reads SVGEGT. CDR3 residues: CASSTILAGAYEQYF. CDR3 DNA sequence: TGTGCCAGCAGCACCATCCTAGCGGGGGCCTACGAGCAGTACTTC.

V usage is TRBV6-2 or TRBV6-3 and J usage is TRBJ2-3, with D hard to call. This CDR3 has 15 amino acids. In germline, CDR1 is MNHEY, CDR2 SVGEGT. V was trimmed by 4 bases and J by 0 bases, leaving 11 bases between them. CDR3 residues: CASSSPGSSTDTQYF. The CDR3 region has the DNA TGTGCCAGCAGTTCCCCTGGCTCTAGCACAGATACGCAGTATTTT.

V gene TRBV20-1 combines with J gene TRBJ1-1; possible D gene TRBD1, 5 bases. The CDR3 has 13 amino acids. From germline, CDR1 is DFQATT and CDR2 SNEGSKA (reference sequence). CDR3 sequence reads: CRGQPDPNTEAFF. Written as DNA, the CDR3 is TGCAGGGGGCAGCCGGATCCAAACACTGAAGCTTTCTTT.

The CDR3 protein is CASTTGGQQQFQHF. For the CDR3, the DNA is TGTGCCAGCACCACAGGGGGGCAGCAGCAATTCCAGCATTTT. The chain uses TRBV21-1 and TRBJ1-5; TRBD1 is taken as the D call from the table, unchecked against the DNA. TRBV21-1 is termed a pseudogene. The CDR3 is 14 residues long.

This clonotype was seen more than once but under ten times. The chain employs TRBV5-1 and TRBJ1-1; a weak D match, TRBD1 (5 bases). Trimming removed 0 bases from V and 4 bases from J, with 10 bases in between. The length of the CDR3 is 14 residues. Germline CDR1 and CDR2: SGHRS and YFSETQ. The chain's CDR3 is CASSLAGRATEAFF. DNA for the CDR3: TGCGCCAGCAGCTTGGCAGGGAGGGCCACTGAAGCTTTCTTT.

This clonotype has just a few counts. The CDR3 DNA reads as TGTGCCAGCAGCCGAACTCGCCGGGACAGACTTAACCGTCCCAAAAACATTCAGTACTTC. It is translated as CASSRTRRDRLNRPKNIQYF. J is TRBJ2-4 and V is TRBV9, with 7 positions matching TRBD1. Germline CDR1 and CDR2: SGDLS and YYNGEE. The CDR3 totals 20 residues. V lost 4 bases, J lost 2 bases, and 21 bases stayed unmatched.